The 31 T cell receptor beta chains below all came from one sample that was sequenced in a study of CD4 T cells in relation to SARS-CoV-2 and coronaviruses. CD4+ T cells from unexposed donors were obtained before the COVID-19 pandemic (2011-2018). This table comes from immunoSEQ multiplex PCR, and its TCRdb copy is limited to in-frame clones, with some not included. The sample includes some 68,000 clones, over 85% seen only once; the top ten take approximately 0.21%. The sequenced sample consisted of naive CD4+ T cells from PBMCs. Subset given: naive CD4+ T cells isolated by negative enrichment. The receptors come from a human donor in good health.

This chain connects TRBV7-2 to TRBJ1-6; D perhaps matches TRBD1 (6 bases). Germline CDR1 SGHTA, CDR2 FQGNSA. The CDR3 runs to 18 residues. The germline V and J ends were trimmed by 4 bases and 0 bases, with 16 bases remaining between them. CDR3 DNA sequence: TGTGCCAGCAGCTCCCCCAGGGGCCGAAGCTCCTATAATTCACCCCTCCACTTT. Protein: CASSSPRGRSSYNSPLHF. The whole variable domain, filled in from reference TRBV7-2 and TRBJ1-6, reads GAGVSQSPSNKVTEKGKDVELRCDPISGHTALYWYRQSLGQGLEFLIYFQGNSAPDKSGLPSDRFSAERTGGSVSTLTIQRTQQEDSAVYLCASSSPRGRSSYNSPLHFGNGTRLTVT.

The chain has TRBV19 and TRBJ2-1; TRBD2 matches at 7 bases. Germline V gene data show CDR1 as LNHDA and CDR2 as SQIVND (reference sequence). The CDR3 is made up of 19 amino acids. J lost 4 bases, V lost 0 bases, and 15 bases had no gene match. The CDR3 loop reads CASSIDHGIGGGNYNEQFF. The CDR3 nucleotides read TGTGCCAGTAGTATAGATCATGGTATTGGGGGGGGAAATTACAATGAGCAGTTCTTC.

CDR3 sequence reads: CASKGGREKLFF. The CDR3 DNA sequence: TGTGCCAGCAAGGGGGGTCGCGAAAAACTGTTTTTT. J is TRBJ1-4 and V is TRBV27; maybe TRBD1 (6 bases). CDR1 is MNHEY, CDR2 SMNVEV, per germline (reference sequence). The CDR3 runs 12 residues. Trimming took 7 bases from V and 8 from J, leaving 11 bases between them.

The CDR3 sequence is CASKTRQDYGYTF. CDR3 bases: TGTGCCAGCAAGACTCGGCAGGACTATGGCTACACCTTC. The rearrangement uses TRBV7-2 and TRBJ1-2; D uncertain. This CDR3 has 13 amino acids. Per germline, CDR1 SGHTA and CDR2 FQGNSA. V lost 7 bases to trimming and J lost 3 bases, with 12 bases between them.

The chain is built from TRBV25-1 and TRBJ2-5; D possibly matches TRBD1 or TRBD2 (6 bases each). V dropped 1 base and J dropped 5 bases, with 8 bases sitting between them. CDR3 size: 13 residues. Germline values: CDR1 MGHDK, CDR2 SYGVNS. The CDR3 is CASSEWGAETQYF. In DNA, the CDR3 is TGTGCCAGCAGTGAATGGGGGGCGGAGACCCAGTACTTC.

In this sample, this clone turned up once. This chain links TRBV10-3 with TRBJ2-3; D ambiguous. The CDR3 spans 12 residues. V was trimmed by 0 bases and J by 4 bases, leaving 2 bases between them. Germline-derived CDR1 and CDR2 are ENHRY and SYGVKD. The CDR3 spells CAISESSDTQYF. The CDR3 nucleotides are TGTGCCATCAGTGAGTCTTCAGATACGCAGTATTTT.

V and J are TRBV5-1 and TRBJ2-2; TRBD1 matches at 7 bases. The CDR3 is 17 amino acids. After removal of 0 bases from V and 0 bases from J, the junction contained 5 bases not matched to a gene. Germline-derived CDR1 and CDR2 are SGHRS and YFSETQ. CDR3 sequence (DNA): TGCGCCAGCAGCTTGGGACGGGACAGTCCGAACACCGGGGAGCTGTTTTTT. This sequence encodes CASSLGRDSPNTGELFF.

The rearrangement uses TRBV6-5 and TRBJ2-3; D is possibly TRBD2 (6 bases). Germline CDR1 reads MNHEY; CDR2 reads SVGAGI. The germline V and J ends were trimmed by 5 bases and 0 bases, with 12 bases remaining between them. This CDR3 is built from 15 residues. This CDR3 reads CASSHPGLSTDTQYF. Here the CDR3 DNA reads TGTGCCAGCAGTCACCCGGGACTCAGCACAGATACGCAGTATTTT.

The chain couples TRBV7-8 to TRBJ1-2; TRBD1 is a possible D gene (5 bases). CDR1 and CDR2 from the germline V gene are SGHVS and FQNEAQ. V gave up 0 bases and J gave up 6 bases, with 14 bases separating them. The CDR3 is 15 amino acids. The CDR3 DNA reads TGTGCCAGCAGCTTAGCGAGTGGGACGGAGAATGGCTACACCTTC. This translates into CASSLASGTENGYTF.

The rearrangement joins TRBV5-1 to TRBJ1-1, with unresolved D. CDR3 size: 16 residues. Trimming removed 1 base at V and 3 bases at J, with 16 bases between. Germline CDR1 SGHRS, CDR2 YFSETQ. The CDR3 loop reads CASSLLSRQSDTEAFF. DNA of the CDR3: TGCGCCAGCAGCTTGTTGTCGCGTCAGTCTGACACTGAAGCTTTCTTT. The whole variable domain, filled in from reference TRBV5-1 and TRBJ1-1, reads KAGVTQTPRYLIKTRGQQVTLSCSPISGHRSVSWYQQTPGQGLQFLFEYFSETQRNKGNFPGRFSGRQFSNSRSEMNVSTLELGDSALYLCASSLLSRQSDTEAFFGQGTRLTVV.

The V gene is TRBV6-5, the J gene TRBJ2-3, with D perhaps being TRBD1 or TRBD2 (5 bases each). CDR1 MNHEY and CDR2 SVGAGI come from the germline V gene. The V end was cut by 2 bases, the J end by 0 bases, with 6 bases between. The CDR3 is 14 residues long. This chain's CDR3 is CASSYGDSTDTQYF. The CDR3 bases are TGTGCCAGCAGTTACGGGGACAGCACAGATACGCAGTATTTT.

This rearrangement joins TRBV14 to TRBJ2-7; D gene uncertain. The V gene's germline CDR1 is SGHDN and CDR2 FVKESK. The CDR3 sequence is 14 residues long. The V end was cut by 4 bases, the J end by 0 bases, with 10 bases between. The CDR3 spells CASSPETSSYEQYF. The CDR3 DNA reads TGTGCCAGCAGCCCTGAGACGAGCTCCTACGAGCAGTACTTC.

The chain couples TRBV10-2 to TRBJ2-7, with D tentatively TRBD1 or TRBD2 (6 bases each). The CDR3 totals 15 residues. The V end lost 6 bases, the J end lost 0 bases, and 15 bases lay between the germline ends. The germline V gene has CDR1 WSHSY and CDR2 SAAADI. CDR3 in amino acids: CASSAGQEFSYEQYF. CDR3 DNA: TGCGCCAGCAGCGCGGGACAAGAATTCTCCTACGAGCAGTACTTC.

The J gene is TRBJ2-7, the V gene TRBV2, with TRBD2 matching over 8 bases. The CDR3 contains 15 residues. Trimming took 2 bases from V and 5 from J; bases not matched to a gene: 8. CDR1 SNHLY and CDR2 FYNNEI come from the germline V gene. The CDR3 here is CASSEFAGGFNEQYF. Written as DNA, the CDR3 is TGTGCCAGCAGTGAATTTGCGGGAGGCTTCAACGAGCAGTACTTC.

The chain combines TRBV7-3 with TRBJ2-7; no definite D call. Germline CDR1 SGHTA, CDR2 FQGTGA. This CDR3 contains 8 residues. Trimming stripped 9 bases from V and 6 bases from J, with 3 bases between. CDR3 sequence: CARCEQYF. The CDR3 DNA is TGTGCCAGGTGCGAGCAGTACTTC.

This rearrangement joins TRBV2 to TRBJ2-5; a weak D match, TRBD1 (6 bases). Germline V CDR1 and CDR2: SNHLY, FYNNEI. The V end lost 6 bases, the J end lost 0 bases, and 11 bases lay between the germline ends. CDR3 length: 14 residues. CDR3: CASRGDNNQETQYF. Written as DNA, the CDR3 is TGTGCCAGCAGAGGGGACAACAACCAAGAGACCCAGTACTTC.

This chain's CDR3 is CASSETGAYGYTF. In DNA form, the CDR3 reads TGTGCCAGCAGTGAGACAGGGGCCTATGGCTACACCTTC. This chain joins TRBV6-1 and TRBJ1-2, with 8 nucleotides matching TRBD1. With V trimmed by 3 bases and J by 4 bases, 1 base remained unmatched. There are 13 residues in the CDR3. The germline V gene has CDR1 MNHNS and CDR2 SASEGT.

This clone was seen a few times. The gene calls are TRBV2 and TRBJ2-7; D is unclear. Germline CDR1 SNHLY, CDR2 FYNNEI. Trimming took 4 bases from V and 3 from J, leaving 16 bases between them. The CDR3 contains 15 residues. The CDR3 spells CASSVGQLIVYEQYF. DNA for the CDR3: TGTGCCAGCAGTGTCGGGCAGCTAATAGTCTACGAGCAGTACTTC.

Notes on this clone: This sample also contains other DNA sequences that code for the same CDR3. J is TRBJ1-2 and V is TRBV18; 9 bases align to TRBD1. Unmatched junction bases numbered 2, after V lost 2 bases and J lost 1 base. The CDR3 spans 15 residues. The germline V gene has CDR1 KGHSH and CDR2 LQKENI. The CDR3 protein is CASSPGTGSNYGYTF. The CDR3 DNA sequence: TGTGCCAGCTCACCAGGGACAGGGAGTAACTATGGCTACACCTTC.

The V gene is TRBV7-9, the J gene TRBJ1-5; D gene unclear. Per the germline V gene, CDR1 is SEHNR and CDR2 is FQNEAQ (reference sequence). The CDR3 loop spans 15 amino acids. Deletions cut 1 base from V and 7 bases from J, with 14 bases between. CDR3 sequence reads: CASSLGDTIDQPQHF. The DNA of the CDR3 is TGTGCCAGCAGCTTAGGCGACACGATTGACCAGCCCCAGCATTTT.

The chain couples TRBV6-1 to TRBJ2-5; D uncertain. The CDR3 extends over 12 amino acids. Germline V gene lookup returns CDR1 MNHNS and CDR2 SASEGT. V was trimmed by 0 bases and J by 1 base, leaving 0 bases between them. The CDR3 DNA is TGTGCCAGCAGTGAAGCCCAAGAGACCCAGTACTTC. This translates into CASSEAQETQYF.

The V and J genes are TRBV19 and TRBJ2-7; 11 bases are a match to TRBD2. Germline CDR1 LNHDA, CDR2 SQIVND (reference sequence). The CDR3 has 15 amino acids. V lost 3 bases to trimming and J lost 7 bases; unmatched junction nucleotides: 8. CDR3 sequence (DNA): TGTGCCAGTAGTATCCAACTAGCGGGAGCAGGGGAGCAGTACTTC. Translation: CASSIQLAGAGEQYF.

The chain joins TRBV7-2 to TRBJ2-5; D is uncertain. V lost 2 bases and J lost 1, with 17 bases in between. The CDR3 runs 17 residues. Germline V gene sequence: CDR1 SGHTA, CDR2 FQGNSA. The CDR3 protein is CASSLFTLRGVQETQYF. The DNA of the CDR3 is TGTGCCAGCAGCTTATTTACTTTGCGCGGCGTCCAAGAGACCCAGTACTTC.

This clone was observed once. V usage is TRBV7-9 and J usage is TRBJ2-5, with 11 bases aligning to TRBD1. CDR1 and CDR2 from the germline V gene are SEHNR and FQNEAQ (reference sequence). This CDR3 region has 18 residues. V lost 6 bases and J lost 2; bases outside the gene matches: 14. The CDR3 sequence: CASRDLGQGAWEQETQYF. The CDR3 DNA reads TGTGCCAGCAGGGACCTAGGACAGGGGGCCTGGGAACAAGAGACCCAGTACTTC.

CDR3 sequence reads: CASSLVSQGNTEAFF. The CDR3 nucleotides are TGCGCCAGCAGCTTGGTGTCTCAGGGAAACACTGAAGCTTTCTTT. The chain couples TRBV5-1 to TRBJ1-1, with D perhaps matching TRBD1 (5 bases). V gave up 0 bases and J gave up 2 bases, with 11 bases separating them. Germline CDR1 SGHRS, CDR2 YFSETQ. This CDR3 has 15 amino acids.

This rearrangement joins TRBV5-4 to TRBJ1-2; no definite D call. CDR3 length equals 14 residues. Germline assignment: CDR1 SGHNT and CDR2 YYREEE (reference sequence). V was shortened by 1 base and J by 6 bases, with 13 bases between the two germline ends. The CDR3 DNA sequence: TGTGCCAGCAGCTTGTTCCAAAATTCAAATGGCTACACCTTC. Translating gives CASSLFQNSNGYTF. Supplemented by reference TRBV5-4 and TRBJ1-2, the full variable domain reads ETGVTQSPTHLIKTRGQQVTLRCSSQSGHNTVSWYQQALGQGPQFIFQYYREEENGRGNFPPRFSGLQFPNYSSELNVNALELDDSALYLCASSLFQNSNGYTFGSGTRLTVV.

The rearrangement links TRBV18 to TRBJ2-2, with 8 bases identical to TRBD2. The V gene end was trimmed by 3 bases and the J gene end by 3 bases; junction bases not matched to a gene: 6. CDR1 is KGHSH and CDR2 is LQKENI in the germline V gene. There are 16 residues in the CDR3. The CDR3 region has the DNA TGTGCCAGCTCACCCCTTGAAGCGGGAGACACCGGGGAGCTGTTTTTT. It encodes CASSPLEAGDTGELFF. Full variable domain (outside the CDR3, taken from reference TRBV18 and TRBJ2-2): NAGVMQNPRHLVRRRGQEARLRCSPMKGHSHVYWYRQLPEEGLKFMVYLQKENIIDESGMPKERFSAEFPKEGPSILRIQQVVRGDSAAYFCASSPLEAGDTGELFFGEGSRLTVL.

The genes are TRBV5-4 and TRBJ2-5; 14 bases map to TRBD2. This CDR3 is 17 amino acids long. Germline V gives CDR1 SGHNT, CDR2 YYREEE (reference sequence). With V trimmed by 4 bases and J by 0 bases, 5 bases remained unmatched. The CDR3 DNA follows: TGTGCCAGCAGCGGGACTAGCGGGAGTGCGTACCAAGAGACCCAGTACTTC. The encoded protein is CASSGTSGSAYQETQYF.

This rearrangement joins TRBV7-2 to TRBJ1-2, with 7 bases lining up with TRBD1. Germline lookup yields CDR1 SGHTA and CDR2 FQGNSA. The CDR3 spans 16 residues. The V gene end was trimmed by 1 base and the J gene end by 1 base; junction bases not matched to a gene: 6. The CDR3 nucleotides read TGTGCCAGCAGCTTAGTGGGGACAGCAGTTAACTATGGCTACACCTTC. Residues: CASSLVGTAVNYGYTF.

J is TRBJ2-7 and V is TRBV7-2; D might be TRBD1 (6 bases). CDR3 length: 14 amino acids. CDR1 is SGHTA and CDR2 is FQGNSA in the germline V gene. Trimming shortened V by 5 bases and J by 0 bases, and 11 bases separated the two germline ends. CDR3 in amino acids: CASSLHRVSYEQYF. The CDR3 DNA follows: TGTGCCAGCAGCCTGCACAGGGTCTCCTACGAGCAGTACTTC.

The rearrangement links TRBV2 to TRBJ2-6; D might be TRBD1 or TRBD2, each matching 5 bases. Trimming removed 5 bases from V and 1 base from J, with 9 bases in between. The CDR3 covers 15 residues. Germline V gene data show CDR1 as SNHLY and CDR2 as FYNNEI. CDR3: CASSPEGSGANVLTF. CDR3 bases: TGTGCCAGCAGTCCAGAGGGGTCTGGGGCCAACGTCCTGACTTTC. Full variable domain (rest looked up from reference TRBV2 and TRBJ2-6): EPEVTQTPSHQVTQMGQEVILRCVPISNHLYFYWYRQILGQKVEFLVSFYNNEISEKSEIFDDQFSVERPDGSNFTLKIRSTKLEDSAMYFCASSPEGSGANVLTFGAGSRLTVL.